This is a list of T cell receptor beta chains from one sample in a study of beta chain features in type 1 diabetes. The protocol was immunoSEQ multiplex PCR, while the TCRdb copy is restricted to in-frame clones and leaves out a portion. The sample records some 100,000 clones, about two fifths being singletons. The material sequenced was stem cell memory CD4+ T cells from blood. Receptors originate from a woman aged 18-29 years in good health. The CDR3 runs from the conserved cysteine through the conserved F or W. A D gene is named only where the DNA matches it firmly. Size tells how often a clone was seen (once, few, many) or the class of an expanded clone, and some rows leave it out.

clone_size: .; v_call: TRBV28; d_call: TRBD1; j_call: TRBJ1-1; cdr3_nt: TGTGCCACCAAGAGGGGACAGGGGGGATTCGGTGAAGCTTTCTTT; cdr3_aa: CATKRGQGGFGEAFF
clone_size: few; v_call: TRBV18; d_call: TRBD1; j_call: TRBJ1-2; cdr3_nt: TGTGCCAGCTCGCCGACAGGGGGCCCCTATGGCTACACCTTC; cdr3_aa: CASSPTGGPYGYTF
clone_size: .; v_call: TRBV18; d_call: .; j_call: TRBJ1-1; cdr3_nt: TGTGCCAGCTCACCACCGGCTCGAACTGAAGCTTTCTTT; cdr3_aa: CASSPPARTEAFF
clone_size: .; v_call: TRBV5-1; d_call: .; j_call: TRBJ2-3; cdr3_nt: TGCGCCAGCAGAGACACAGGTTATACGCAGTATTTT; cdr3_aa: CASRDTGYTQYF
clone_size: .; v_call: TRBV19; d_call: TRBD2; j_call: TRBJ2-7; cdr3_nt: TGTGCCAGTAGTGGTTTAGCGGGTTTTTCCTACGAGCAGTACTTC; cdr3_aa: CASSGLAGFSYEQYF
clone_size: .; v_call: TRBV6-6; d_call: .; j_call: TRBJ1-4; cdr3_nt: TGTGCCAGCAGTTACTCAGGGGGATGGAATGAAAAACTGTTTTTT; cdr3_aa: CASSYSGGWNEKLFF
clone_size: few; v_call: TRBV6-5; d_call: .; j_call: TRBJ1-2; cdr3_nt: TGTGCCAGCAGTTACTCTTTGACAGAAGCGTATGGCTACACCTTC; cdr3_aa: CASSYSLTEAYGYTF
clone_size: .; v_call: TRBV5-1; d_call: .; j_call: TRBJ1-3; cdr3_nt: TGCGCCAGCAGCGCCCTGGGGAGCTCTGGAAACACCATATATTTT; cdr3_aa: CASSALGSSGNTIYF
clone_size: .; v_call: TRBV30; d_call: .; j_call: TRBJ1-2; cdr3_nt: TGTGCCTGGAGTGGGGCCAGGGCCGGCTACACCTTC; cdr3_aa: CAWSGARAGYTF
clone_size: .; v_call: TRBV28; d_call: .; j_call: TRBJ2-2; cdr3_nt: TGTGCCAGCAGTTCCACAGGGTACACCGGGGAGCTGTTTTTT; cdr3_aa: CASSSTGYTGELFF
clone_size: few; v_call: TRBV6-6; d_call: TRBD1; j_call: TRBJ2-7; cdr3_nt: TGTGCCAGCAGCCCCGGGACAGTCGAGCAGTACTTC; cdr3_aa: CASSPGTVEQYF
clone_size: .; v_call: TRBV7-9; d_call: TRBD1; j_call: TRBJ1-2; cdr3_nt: TGTGCCAGCAGCGTCGGACAGGAGGATGGCTACACCTTC; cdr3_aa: CASSVGQEDGYTF
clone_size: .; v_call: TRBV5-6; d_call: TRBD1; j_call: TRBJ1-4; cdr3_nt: TGTGCCAGCAGGTTTTGGCAGGGGACAGTATTGGAAAAACTGTTTTTT; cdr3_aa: CASRFWQGTVLEKLFF
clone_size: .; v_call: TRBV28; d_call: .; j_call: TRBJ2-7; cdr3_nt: TGTGCCAGCAGTCCCCCTCAGGGAGGCTCCTACGAGCAGTACTTC; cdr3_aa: CASSPPQGGSYEQYF
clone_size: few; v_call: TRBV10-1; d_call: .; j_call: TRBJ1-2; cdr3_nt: TGCGCCAGCAGTCCTTCTTGGGACAACTTCTATGGCTACACCTTC; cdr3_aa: CASSPSWDNFYGYTF
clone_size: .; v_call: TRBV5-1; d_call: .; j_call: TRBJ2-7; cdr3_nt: TGCGCCAGCAGCTTGTCCCCAGCGGCAATAAGCTACCTCAAAAACTCCTACGAGCAGTACTTC; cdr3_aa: CASSLSPAAISYLKNSYEQYF
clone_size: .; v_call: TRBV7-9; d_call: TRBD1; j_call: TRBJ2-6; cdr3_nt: TGTGCCAGCAGCCTCACCCCGGGACAGGCTTCTGGGGCCAACGTCCTGACTTTC; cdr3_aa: CASSLTPGQASGANVLTF
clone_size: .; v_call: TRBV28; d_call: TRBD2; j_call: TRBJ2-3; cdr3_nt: TGTGCCAGCAGTCCCCCCCTTAGGGCGGGGGGCACAGATACGCAGTATTTT; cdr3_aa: CASSPPLRAGGTDTQYF
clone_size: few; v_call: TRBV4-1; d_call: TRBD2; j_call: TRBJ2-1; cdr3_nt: TGCGCCAGCAGCCAGCCCGGGCTAGCGGAGAACTACAATGAGCAGTTCTTC; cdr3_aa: CASSQPGLAENYNEQFF
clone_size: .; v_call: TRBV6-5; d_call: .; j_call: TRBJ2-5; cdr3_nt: TGTGCCAGCAGTTGGAGACTACAAGAGACCCAGTACTTC; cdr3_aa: CASSWRLQETQYF
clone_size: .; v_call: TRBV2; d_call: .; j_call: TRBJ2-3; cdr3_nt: TGTGCCAGCAGTGTGGGAGTTCGGGATACGCAGTATTTT; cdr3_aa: CASSVGVRDTQYF
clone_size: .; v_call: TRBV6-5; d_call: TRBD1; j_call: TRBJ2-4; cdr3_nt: TGTGCCAGCAGTTATTCCGGACAGGGAAACATTCAGTACTTC; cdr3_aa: CASSYSGQGNIQYF
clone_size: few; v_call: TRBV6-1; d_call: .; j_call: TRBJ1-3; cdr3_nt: TGTGCCAGTTCGGATCCGGGGTCCGGAAGAAACACCATATATTTT; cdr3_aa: CASSDPGSGRNTIYF
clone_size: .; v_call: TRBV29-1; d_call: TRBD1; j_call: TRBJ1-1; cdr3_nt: TGCAGCTTCCGACAGGGGATTAACACTGAAGCTTTCTTT; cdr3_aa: CSFRQGINTEAFF
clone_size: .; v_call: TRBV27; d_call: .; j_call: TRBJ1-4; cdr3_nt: TGTGCCAGCAGCTCCCTTGGACAGTGGGAAAAACTGTTTTTT; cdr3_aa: CASSSLGQWEKLFF